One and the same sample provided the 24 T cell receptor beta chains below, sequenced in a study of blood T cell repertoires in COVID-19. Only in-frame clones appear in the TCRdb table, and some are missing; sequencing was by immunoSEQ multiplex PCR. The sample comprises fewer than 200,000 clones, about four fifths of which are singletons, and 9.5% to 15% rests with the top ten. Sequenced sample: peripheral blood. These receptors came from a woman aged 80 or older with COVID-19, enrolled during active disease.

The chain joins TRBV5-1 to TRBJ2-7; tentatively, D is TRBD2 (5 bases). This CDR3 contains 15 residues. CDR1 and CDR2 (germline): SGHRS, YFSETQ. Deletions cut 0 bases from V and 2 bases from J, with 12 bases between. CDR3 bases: TGCGCCAGCAGCTTGGCCTCCCGGGGAGCCTACGAGCAGTACTTC. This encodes CASSLASRGAYEQYF.

CDR3 loop: CASSQATSGSIYNEQFF. The CDR3 DNA sequence: TGCGCCAGCAGCCAAGCCACTAGCGGGAGTATCTACAATGAGCAGTTCTTC. The rearrangement uses TRBV4-1 and TRBJ2-1; 11 bases map to TRBD2. The J segment lost 3 bases and the V segment lost 1 base, leaving 5 bases of the junction unmatched. The germline V gene has CDR1 MGHRA and CDR2 YSYEKL. The CDR3 has 17 amino acids.

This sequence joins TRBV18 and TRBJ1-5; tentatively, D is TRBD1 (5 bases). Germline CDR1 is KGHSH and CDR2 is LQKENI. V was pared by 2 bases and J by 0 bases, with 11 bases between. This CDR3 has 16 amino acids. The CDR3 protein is CASSPNSGFSNQPQHF. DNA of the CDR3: TGTGCCAGCTCACCAAATTCAGGGTTTAGCAATCAGCCCCAGCATTTT.

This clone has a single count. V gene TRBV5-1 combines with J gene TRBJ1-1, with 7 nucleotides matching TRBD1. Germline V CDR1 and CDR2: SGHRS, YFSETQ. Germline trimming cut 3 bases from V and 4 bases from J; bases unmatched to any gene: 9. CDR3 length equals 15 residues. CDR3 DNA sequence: TGCGCCAGCAGCTCTTCCGGACAGGCGGGCACTGAAGCTTTCTTT. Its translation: CASSSSGQAGTEAFF.

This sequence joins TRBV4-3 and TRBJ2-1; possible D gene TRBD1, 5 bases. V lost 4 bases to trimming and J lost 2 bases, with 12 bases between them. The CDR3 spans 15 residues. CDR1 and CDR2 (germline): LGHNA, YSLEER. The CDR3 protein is CASSPAGKAYNEQFF. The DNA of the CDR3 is TGCGCCAGCAGCCCGGCAGGGAAAGCCTACAATGAGCAGTTCTTC.

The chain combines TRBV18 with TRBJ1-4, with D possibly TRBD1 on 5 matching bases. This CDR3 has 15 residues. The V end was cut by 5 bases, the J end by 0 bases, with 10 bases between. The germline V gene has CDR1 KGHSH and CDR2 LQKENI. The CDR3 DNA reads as TGTGCCAGCTCAAGGGACTCTGCAACTAATGAAAAACTGTTTTTT. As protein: CASSRDSATNEKLFF. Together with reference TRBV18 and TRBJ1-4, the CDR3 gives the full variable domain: NAGVMQNPRHLVRRRGQEARLRCSPMKGHSHVYWYRQLPEEGLKFMVYLQKENIIDESGMPKERFSAEFPKEGPSILRIQQVVRGDSAAYFCASSRDSATNEKLFFGSGTQLSVL.

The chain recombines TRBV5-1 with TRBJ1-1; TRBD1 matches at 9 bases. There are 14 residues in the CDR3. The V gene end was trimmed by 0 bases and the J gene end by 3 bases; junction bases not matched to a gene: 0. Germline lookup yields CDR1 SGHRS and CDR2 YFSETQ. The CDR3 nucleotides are TGCGCCAGCAGCTTGGGGGACAGGGACACTGAAGCTTTCTTT. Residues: CASSLGDRDTEAFF.

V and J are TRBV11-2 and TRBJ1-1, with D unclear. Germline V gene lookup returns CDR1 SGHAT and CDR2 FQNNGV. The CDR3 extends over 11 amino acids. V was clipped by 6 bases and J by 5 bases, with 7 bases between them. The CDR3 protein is CASRRMTEAFF. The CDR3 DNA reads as TGTGCCAGCAGGCGGATGACTGAAGCTTTCTTT.

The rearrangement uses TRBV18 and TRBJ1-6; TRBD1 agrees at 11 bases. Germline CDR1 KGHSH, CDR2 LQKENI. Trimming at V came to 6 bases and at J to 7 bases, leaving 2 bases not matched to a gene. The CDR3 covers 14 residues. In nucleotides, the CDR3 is TGTGCCAGCTCGAGGGACAGGGGGAATTCACCCCTCCACTTT. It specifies CASSRDRGNSPLHF.

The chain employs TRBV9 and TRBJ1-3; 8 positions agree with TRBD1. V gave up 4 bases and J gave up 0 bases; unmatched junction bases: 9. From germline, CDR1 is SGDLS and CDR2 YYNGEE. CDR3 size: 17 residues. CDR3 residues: CASSTRDRYPSGNTIYF. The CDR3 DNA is TGTGCCAGCAGCACCCGGGACAGGTACCCCTCTGGAAACACCATATATTTT.

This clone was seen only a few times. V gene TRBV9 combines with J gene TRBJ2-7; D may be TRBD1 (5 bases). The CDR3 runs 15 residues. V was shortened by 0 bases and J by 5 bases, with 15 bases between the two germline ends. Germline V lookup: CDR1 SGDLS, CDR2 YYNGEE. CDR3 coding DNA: TGTGCCAGCAGCGTAGGAGGCAGGGTAGGGAACGAGCAGTACTTC. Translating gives CASSVGGRVGNEQYF.

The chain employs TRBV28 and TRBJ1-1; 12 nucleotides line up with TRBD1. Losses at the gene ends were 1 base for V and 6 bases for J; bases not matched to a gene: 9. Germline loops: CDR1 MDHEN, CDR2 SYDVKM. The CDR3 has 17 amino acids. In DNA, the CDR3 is TGTGCCAGCAGTTTATTATGGGGACAGGGGGCCATCGCTGAAGCTTTCTTT. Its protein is CASSLLWGQGAIAEAFF.

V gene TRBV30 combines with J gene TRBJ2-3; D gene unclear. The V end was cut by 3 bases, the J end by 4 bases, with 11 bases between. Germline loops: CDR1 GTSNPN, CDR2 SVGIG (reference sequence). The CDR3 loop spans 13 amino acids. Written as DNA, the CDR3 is TGTGCCTGGAGATCGCGCGGCGCAGATACGCAGTATTTT. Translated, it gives CAWRSRGADTQYF.

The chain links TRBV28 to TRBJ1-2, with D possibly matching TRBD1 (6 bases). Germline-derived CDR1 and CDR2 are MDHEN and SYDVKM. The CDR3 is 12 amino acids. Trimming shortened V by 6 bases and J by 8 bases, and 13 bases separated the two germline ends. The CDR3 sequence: CASRFRGGGYTF. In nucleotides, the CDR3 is TGTGCCAGCAGATTCAGGGGTGGCGGCTACACCTTC.

This chain's CDR3 is CASSSRQGLNSPLHF. CDR3 in DNA: TGTGCCAGCTCATCGAGACAGGGGCTTAATTCACCCCTCCACTTT. The V call is TRBV18, the J call TRBJ1-6; 8 bases map to TRBD1. The junction had 6 bases not matched to a gene; V was cut back by 5 bases and J by 6 bases. The germline V gene has CDR1 KGHSH and CDR2 LQKENI. CDR3 length: 15 residues.

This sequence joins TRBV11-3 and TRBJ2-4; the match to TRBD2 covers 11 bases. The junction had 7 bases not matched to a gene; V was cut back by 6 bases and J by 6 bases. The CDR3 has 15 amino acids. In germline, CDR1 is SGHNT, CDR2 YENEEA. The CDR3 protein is CASSRSGRAGNIQYF. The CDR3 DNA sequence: TGTGCCAGCAGTCGTAGCGGGAGGGCCGGAAACATTCAGTACTTC.

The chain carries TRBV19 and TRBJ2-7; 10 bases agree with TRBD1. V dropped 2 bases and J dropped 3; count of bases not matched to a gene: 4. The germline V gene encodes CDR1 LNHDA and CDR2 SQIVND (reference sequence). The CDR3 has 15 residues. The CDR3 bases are TGTGCCAGTAGTATACCGGGACAGGGGCTCTACGAGCAGTACTTC. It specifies CASSIPGQGLYEQYF.

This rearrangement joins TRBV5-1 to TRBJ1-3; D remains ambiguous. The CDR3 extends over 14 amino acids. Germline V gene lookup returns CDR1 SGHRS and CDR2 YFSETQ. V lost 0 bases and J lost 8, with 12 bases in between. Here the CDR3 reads CASSLAWASDTIYF. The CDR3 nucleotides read TGCGCCAGCAGCTTGGCCTGGGCGTCCGACACCATATATTTT.

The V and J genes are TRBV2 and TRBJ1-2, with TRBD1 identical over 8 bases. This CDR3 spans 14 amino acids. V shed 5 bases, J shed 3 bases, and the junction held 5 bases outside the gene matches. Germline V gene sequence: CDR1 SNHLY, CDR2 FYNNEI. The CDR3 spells CASSTGGDYYGYTF. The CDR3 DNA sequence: TGTGCCAGCAGTACAGGGGGGGATTACTATGGCTACACCTTC. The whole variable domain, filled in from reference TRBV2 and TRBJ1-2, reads EPEVTQTPSHQVTQMGQEVILRCVPISNHLYFYWYRQILGQKVEFLVSFYNNEISEKSEIFDDQFSVERPDGSNFTLKIRSTKLEDSAMYFCASSTGGDYYGYTFGSGTRLTVV.

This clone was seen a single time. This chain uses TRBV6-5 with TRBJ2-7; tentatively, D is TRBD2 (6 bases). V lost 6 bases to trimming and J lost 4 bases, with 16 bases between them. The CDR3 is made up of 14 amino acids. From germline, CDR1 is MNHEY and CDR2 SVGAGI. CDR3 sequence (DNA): TGTGCCAGCAGGGGAGCCTTCGGGACTTACGAGCAGTACTTC. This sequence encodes CASRGAFGTYEQYF.

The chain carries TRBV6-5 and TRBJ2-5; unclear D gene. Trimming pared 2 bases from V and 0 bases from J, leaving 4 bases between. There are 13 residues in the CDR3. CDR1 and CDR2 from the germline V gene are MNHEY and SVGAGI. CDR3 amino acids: CASSYANQETQYF. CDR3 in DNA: TGTGCCAGCAGTTACGCGAACCAAGAGACCCAGTACTTC.

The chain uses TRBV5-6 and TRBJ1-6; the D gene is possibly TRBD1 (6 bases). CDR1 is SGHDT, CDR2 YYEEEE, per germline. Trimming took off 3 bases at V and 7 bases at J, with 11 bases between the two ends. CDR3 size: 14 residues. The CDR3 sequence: CASSYGQTNSPLHF. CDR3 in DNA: TGTGCCAGCAGCTACGGACAGACAAATTCACCCCTCCACTTT. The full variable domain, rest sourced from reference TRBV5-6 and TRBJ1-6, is DAGVTQSPTHLIKTRGQQVTLRCSPKSGHDTVSWYQQALGQGPQFIFQYYEEEERQRGNFPDRFSGHQFPNYSSELNVNALLLGDSALYLCASSYGQTNSPLHFGNGTRLTVT.

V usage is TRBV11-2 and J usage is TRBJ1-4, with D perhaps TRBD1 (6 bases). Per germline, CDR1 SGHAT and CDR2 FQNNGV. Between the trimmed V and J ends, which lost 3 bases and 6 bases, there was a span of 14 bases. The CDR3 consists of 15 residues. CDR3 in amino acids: CASSFVPGTYEKLFF. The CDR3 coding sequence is TGTGCCAGCAGCTTTGTCCCCGGGACATATGAAAAACTGTTTTTT.

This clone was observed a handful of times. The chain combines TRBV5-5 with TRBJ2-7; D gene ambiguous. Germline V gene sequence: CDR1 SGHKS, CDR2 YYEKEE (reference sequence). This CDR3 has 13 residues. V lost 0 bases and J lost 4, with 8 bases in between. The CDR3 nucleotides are TGTGCCAGCAGCTTGGCCATGGAGTACGAGCAGTACTTC. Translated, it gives CASSLAMEYEQYF.